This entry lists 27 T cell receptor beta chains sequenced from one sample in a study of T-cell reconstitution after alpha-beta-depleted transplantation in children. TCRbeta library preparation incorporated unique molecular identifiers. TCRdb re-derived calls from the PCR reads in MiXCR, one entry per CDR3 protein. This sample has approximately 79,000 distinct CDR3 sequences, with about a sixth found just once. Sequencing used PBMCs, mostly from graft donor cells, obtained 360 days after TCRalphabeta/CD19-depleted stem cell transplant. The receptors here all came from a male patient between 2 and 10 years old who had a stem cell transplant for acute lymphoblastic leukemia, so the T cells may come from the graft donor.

The chain's CDR3 is CSVEGSGAYNEQFF. The CDR3 region has the DNA TGCAGCGTTGAAGGTAGCGGGGCCTACAATGAGCAGTTCTTC. This chain connects TRBV29-1 to TRBJ2-1; 8 positions match TRBD2. The CDR3 sequence is 14 residues long. V was pared by 1 base and J by 2 bases, with 1 base of the junction left unmatched. The germline CDR1 and CDR2 sequences are SQVTM and ANQGSEA.

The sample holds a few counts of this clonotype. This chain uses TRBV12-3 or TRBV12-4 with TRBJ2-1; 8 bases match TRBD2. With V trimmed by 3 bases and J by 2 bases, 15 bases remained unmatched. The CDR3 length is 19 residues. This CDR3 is CASSFQPTPGLDPYNEQFF. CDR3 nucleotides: TGTGCCAGCAGTTTCCAACCGACCCCGGGACTAGATCCCTACAATGAGCAGTTCTTC.

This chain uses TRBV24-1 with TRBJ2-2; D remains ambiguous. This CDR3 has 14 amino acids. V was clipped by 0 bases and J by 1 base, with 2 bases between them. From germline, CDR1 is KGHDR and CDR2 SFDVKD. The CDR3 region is CATSDLGNTGELFF. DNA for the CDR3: TGTGCCACCAGTGATTTGGGGAACACCGGGGAGCTGTTTTTT.

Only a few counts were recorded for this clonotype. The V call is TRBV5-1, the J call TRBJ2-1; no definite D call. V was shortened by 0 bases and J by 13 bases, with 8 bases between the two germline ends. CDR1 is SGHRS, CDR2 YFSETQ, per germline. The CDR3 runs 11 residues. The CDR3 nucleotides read TGCGCCAGCAGCTTGGAAGTCCTACAGTTCTTC. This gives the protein CASSLEVLQFF.

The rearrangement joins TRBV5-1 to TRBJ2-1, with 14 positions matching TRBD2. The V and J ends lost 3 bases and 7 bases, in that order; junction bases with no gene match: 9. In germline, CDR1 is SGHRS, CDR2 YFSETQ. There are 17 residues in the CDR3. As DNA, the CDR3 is TGCGCCAGCAGCTCGAGGGGACTAGCGGGAGATAGGAATGAGCAGTTCTTC. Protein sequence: CASSSRGLAGDRNEQFF. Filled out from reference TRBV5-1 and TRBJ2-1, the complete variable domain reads KAGVTQTPRYLIKTRGQQVTLSCSPISGHRSVSWYQQTPGQGLQFLFEYFSETQRNKGNFPGRFSGRQFSNSRSEMNVSTLELGDSALYLCASSSRGLAGDRNEQFFGPGTRLTVL.

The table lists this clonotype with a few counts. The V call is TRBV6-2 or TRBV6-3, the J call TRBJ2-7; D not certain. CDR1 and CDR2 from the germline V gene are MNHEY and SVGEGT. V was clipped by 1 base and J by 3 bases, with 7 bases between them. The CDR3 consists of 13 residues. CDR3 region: CASSYLSLYEQYF. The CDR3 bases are TGTGCCAGCAGTTACTTGTCCCTCTACGAGCAGTACTTC.

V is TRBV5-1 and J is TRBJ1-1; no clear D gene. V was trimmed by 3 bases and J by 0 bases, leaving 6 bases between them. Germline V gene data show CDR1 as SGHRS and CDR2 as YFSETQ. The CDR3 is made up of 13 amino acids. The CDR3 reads CASSSRVNTEAFF. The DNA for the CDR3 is TGCGCCAGCAGCTCTAGGGTGAACACTGAAGCTTTCTTT.

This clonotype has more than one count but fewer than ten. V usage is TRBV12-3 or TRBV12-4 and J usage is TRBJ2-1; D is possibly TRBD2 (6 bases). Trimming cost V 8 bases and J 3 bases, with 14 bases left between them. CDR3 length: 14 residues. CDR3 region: CASQTSLGYNEQFF. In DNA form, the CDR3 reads TGTGCCAGCCAAACTAGCCTAGGCTACAATGAGCAGTTCTTC.

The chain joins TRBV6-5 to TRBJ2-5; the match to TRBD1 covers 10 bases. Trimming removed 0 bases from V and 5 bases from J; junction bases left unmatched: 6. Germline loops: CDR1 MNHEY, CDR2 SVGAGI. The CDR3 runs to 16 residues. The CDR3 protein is CASSYSGTGVGETQYF. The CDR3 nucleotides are TGTGCCAGCAGTTACTCTGGGACAGGGGTGGGCGAGACCCAGTACTTC.

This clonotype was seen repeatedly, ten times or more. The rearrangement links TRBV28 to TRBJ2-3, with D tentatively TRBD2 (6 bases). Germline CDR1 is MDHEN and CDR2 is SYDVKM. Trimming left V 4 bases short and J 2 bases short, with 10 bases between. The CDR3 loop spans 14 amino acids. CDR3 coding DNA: TGTGCCAGCAGTTCGGGACTTTACACAGATACGCAGTATTTT. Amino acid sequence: CASSSGLYTDTQYF.

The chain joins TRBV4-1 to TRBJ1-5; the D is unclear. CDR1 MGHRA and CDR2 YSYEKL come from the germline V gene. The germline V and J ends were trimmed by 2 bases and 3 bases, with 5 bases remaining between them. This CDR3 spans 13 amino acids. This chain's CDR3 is CASSQYLNQPQHF. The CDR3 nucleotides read TGCGCCAGCAGCCAATATCTCAATCAGCCCCAGCATTTT.

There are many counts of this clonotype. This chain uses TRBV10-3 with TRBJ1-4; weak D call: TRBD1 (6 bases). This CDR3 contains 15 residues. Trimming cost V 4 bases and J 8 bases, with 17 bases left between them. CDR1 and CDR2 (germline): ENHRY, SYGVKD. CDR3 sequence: CAISAKGGREEKLFF. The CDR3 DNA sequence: TGTGCCATCAGTGCTAAAGGGGGGCGCGAAGAAAAACTGTTTTTT.

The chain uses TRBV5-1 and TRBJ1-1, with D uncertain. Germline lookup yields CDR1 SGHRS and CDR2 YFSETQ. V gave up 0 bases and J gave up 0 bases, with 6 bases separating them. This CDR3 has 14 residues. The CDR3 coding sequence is TGCGCCAGCAGCTTGGCCTGGGTGAACACTGAAGCTTTCTTT. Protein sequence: CASSLAWVNTEAFF.

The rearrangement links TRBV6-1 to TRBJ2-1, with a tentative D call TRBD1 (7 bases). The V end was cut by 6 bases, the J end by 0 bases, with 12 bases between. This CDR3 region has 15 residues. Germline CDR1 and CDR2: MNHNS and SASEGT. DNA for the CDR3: TGTGCCAGCAGGGAGGGACAGAGCTCCTACAATGAGCAGTTCTTC. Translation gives CASREGQSSYNEQFF.

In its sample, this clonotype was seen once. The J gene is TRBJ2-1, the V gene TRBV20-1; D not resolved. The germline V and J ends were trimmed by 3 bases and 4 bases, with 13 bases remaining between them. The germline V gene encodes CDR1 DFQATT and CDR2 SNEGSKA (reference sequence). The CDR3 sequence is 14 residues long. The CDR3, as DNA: TGCAGTGCTAGGGGGTGGGATCCGTACAATGAGCAGTTCTTC. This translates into CSARGWDPYNEQFF.

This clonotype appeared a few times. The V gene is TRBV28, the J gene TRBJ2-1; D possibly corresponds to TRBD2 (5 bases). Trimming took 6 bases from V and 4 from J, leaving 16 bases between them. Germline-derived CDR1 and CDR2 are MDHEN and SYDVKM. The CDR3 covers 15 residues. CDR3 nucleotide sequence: TGTGCCAGCAGCCCGGACTGGATAAAATACAATGAGCAGTTCTTC. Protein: CASSPDWIKYNEQFF.

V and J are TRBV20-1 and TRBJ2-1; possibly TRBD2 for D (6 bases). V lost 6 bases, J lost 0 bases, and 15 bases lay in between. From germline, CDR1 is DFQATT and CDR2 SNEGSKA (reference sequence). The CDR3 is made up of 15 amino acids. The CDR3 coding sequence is TGCAGTGCCTCCGGGACTCCGAGCTCCTACAATGAGCAGTTCTTC. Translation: CSASGTPSSYNEQFF.

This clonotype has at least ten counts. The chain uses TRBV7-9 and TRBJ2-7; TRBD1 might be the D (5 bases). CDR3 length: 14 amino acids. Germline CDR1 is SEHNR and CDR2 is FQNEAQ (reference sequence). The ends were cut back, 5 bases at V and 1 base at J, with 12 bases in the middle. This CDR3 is CASSRGIGSYEQYF. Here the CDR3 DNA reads TGTGCCAGCAGCAGGGGAATCGGGTCCTACGAGCAGTACTTC. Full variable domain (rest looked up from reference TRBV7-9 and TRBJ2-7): DTGVSQNPRHKITKRGQNVTFRCDPISEHNRLYWYRQTLGQGPEFLTYFQNEAQLEKSRLLSDRFSAERPKGSFSTLEIQRTEQGDSAMYLCASSRGIGSYEQYFGPGTRLTVT.

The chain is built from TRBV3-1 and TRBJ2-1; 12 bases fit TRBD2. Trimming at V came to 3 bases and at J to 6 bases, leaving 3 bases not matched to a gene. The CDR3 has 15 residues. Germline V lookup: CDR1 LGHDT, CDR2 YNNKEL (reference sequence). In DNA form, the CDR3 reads TGTGCCAGCAGCCATTGGACTAGCGGGACCAATGAGCAGTTCTTC. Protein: CASSHWTSGTNEQFF.

The CDR3 loop is CASRPPGLNEQFF. The CDR3 DNA reads TGTGCCAGCAGGCCTCCAGGTCTCAATGAGCAGTTCTTC. V is TRBV12-3 or TRBV12-4 and J is TRBJ2-1, with D uncertain. The CDR3 has 13 amino acids. The V gene lost 6 bases and the J gene lost 6 bases, with 12 bases spanning the gap.

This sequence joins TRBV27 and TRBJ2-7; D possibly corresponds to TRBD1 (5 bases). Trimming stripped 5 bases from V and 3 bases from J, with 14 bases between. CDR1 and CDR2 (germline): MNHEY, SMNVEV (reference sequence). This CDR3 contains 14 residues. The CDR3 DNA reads TGTGCCAGCAGTCCCCGGACAATCTTCTACGAGCAGTACTTC. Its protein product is CASSPRTIFYEQYF.

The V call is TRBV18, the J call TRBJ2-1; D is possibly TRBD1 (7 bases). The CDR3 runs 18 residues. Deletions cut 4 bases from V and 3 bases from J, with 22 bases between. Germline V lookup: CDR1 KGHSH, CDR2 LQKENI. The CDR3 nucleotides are TGTGCCAGCTCACTAAGGGGGCTAGCGCGAGACCACTACAATGAGCAGTTCTTC. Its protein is CASSLRGLARDHYNEQFF.

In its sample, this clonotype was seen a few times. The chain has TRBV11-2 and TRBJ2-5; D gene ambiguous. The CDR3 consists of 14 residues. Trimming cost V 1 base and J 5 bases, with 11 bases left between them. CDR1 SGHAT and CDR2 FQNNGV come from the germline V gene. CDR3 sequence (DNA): TGTGCCAGCAGCTTAGGGGGTTCCCGGGAGACCCAGTACTTC. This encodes CASSLGGSRETQYF.

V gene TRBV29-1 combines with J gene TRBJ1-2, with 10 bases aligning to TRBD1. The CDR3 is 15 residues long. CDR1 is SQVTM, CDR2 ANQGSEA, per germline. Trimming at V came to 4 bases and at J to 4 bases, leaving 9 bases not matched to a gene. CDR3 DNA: TGCAGCGTTGGAGTTAGGGGACAGGGGCGCTATGGCTACACCTTC. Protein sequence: CSVGVRGQGRYGYTF.

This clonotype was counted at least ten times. The CDR3 sequence is CASRAGVLNIQYF. The CDR3 bases are TGTGCCAGCAGGGCGGGAGTGTTAAACATTCAGTACTTC. The chain employs TRBV6-5 and TRBJ2-4, with 7 nucleotides matching TRBD2. The V gene's germline CDR1 is MNHEY and CDR2 SVGAGI. This CDR3 region has 13 residues. The V segment lost 6 bases and the J segment 6 bases; nucleotides outside the gene matches: 5.

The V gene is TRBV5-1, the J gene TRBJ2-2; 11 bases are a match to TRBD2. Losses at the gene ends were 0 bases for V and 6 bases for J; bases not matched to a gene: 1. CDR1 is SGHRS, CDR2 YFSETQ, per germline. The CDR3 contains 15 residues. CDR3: CASSLVSGRAGELFF. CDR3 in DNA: TGCGCCAGCAGCTTGGTTAGCGGGAGGGCCGGGGAGCTGTTTTTT.

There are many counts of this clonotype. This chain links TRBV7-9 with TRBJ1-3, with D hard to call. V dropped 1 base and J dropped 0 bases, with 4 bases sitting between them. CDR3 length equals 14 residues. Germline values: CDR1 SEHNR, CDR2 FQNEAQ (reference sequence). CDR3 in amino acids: CASSLDGSGNTIYF. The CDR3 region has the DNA TGTGCCAGCAGCTTAGACGGCTCTGGAAACACCATATATTTT.